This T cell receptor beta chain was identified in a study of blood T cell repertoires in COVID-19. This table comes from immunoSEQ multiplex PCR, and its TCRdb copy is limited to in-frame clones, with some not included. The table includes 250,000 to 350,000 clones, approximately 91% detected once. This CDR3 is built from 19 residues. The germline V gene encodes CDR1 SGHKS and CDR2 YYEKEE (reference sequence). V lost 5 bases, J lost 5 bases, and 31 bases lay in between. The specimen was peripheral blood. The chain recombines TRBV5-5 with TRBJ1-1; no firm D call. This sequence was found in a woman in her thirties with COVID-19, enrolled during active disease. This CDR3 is CASRLQYSARGMMGTEAFF. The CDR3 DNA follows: TGTGCCAGCAGGCTCCAGTATTCAGCGCGGGGTATGATGGGAACTGAAGCTTTCTTT.